This T cell receptor beta chain stems from a study of blood T cells in healthy people across ages. The sample providers were healthy Caucasian people from Russia, aged roughly 6 to 95. Samples had at least 6 million PBMCs isolated from them. A sample-barcoded 5' primer and a J-beta primer mix were used in a second PCR of roughly 7 to 11 cycles. The template-switch adaptor, which had 12 random nucleotides, put a tag on each cDNA molecule. Every sample produced at least 2.5 million CDR3-containing paired-end reads. TCRdb redid the calling of the 5' RACE reads with MiXCR, one entry per CDR3 protein. The table lists under 850,000 distinct CDR3 sequences, 35% to 40% of them singletons. CDR1 and CDR2 (germline): SGHTA, FQGNSA. Trimming cost V 5 bases and J 2 bases; bases outside gene matches: 8. This CDR3 contains 16 residues.

The chain employs TRBV7-2 and TRBJ2-3, with 9 bases lining up with TRBD2. The sequence came from a man between 18 and 29 years old in good health. Sequencing used blood. The DNA for the CDR3 is TGTGCCAGCAGCCCCGAACTAGCGGGTAACACAGATACGCAGTATTTT. Translating gives CASSPELAGNTDTQYF.